This TCR beta chain was retrieved from a study of response to subunit inactivated influenza vaccine. Each CDR3 protein gets one entry after TCRdb re-called the RT-PCR reads with MiXCR. The sample carries a few hundred thousand distinct CDR3 sequences, around 15% recorded once. Per germline, CDR1 ENHRY and CDR2 SYGVKD. This CDR3 is built from 13 residues. J lost 3 bases, V lost 7 bases, and 5 bases had no gene match. The J gene is TRBJ1-2, the V gene TRBV10-3; TRBD1 matches at 7 bases. The sequence derives from a man aged 50-59 years who received an inactivated influenza vaccine. Material: PBMCs from blood, obtained less than 13 days after vaccination. The CDR3 DNA is TGTGCCATCACTTGGGACAGAGACTATGGCTACACCTTC. The encoded protein is CAITWDRDYGYTF.